This TCR beta chain is from a study of siplizumab effects on memory and regulatory T cells. Some clones are missing from TCRdb's copy, which holds only in-frame ones; the method was immunoSEQ multiplex PCR. In the table there are 80,000 to 95,000 clones, more than 85% of which are singletons. V was clipped by 3 bases and J by 6 bases, with 6 bases between them. CDR3 length: 11 amino acids. CDR1 and CDR2 from the germline V gene are SGHDN and FVKESK. This chain links TRBV14 with TRBJ2-7; D is unresolved. The source of this sequence is a human donor in good health. Sequencing was done on a sample of CD8+ T cells sorted from blood. CDR3 nucleotide sequence: TGTGCCAGCAGCCAGGGCGGCGAGCAGTACTTC. Its translation: CASSQGGEQYF.